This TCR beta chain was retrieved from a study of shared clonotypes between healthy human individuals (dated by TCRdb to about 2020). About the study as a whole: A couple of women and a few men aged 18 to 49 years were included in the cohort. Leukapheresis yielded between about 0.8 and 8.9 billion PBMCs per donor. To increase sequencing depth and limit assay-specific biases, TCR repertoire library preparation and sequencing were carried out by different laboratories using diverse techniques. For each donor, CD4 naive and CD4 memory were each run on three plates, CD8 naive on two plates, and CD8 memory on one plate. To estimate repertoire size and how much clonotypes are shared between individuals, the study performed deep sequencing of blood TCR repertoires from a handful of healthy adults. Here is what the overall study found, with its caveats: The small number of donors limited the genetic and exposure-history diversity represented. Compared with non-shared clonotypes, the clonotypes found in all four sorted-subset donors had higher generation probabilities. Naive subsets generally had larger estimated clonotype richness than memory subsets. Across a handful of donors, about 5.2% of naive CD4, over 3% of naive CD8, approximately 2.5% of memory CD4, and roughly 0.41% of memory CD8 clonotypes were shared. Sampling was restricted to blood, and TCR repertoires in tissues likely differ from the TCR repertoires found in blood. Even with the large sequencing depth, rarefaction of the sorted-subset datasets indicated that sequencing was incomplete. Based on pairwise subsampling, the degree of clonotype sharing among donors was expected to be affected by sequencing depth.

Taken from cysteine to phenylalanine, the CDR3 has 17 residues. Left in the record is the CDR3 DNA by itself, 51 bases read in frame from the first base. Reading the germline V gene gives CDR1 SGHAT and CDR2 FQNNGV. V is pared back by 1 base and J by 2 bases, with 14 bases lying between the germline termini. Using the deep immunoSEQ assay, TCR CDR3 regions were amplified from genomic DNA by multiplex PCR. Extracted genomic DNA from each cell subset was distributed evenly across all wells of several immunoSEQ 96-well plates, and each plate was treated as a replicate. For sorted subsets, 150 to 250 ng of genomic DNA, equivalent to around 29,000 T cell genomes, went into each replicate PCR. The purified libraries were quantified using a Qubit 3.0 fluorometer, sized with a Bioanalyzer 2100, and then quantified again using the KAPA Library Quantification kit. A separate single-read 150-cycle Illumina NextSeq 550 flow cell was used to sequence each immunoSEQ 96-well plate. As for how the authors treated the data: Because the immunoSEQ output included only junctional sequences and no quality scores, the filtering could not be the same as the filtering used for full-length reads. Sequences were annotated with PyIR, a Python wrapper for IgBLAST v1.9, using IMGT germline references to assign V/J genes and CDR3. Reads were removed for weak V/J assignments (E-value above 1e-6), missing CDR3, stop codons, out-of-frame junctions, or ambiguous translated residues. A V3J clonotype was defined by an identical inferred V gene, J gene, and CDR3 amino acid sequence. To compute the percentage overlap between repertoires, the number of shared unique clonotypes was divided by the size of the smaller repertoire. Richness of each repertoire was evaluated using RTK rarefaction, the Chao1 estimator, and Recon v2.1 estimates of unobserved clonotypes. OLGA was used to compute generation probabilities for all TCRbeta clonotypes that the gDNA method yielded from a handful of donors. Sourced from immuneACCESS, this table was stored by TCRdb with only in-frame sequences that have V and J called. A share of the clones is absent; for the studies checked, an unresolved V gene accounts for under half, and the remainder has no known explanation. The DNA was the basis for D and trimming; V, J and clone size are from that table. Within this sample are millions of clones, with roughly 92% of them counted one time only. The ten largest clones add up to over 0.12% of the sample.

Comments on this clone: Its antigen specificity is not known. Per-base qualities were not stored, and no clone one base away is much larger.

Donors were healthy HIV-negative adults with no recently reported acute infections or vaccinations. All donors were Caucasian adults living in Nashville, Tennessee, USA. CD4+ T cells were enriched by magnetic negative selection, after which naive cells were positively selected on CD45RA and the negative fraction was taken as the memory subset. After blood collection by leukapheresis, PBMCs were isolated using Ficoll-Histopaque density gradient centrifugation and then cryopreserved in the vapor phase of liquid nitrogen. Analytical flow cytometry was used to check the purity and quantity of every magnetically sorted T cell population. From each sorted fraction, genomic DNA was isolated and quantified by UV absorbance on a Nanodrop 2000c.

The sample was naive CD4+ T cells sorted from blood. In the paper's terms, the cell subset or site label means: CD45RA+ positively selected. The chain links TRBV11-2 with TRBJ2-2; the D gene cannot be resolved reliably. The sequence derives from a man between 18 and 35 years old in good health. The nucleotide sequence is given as TGTGCCAGCAGCTTAGGGTCGCTTGGCAGCAACACCGGGGAGCTGTTTTTT. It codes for CASSLGSLGSNTGELFF.